This T cell receptor (beta chain) was recovered during a study of blood T cells in healthy people across ages. Comment on this clonotype: Without the conserved terminal phenylalanine or tryptophan, this CDR3 likely stems from a read error.

The CDR3 spans 14 residues. Germline loops: CDR1 MDHEN, CDR2 SYDVKM. The authors ran a second PCR of roughly 7 to 11 cycles using a sample-barcoded 5' primer and a J-beta primer mix. Tagging of each cDNA molecule was performed by a template-switch adaptor with 12 random nucleotides. TCRdb independently ran MiXCR on the 5' RACE reads; one entry per CDR3 protein. The sample lists fewer than 700,000 distinct CDR3 sequences, over 40% occurring once. The specimen was blood. The TCR was taken from a man older than 75 in good health. The chain couples TRBV28 to TRBJ2-4; tentative D call: TRBD1 (6 bases). The J call may be incorrect, as the DNA end agrees better with TRBJ2-7. CDR3 in amino acids: CASSRPGEYVEQYC. The CDR3 bases are TGTGCCAGCAGCAGGCCAGGGGAATATGTCGAGCAGTACTGC.